A single sample is the source of the 13 T cell receptor beta chains below, sequenced in a study of shared clonotypes between healthy human individuals (dated by TCRdb to 2018 to 2021). Library preparation was by the immunoSEQ multiplex PCR assay. TCRdb re-hosts the immuneACCESS table, in-frame sequences only. Its copies lack some clones; in the studies checked, an unresolved V gene accounts for under half of them, and the cause for the rest is not known. The sample profile shows millions of clones; approximately 94% of them were found once. About 1.8% of the sample goes to the ten largest clones. For the CD8 naive samples, CD45RO-negative cells were positively selected for CCR7, yielding a CD45RA+CCR7+ population from which TemRA cells were excluded. Sequencing was performed on naive CD8+ T cells from PBMCs. The cell subset or site label here, explained by the study, means: CD45RA+CCR7+. The receptors shown here come from a man aged 18-30 years in good health. Some clones in this sample may be carry-over from other donors' samples.

The chain couples TRBV7-9 to TRBJ1-4; 11 nucleotides line up with TRBD1. This CDR3 is built from 18 residues. The V segment lost 3 bases and the J segment 1 base; nucleotides outside the gene matches: 7. CDR1 is SEHNR and CDR2 is FQNEAQ in the germline V gene (reference sequence). CDR3 bases: TGTGCCAGCAGCTTCCTCTTGGACAGGGGGCAAACTAATGAAAAACTGTTTTTT. This codes for CASSFLLDRGQTNEKLFF. Full variable domain (outside the CDR3, taken from reference TRBV7-9 and TRBJ1-4): DTGVSQNPRHKITKRGQNVTFRCDPISEHNRLYWYRQTLGQGPEFLTYFQNEAQLEKSRLLSDRFSAERPKGSFSTLEIQRTEQGDSAMYLCASSFLLDRGQTNEKLFFGSGTQLSVL.

The chain employs TRBV5-1 and TRBJ1-1, with 7 bases aligning to TRBD1. Germline trimming cut 3 bases from V and 2 bases from J; bases unmatched to any gene: 7. There are 15 residues in the CDR3. Germline assignment: CDR1 SGHRS and CDR2 YFSETQ. CDR3 amino acids: CASSYAGTANTEAFF. Here the CDR3 DNA reads TGCGCCAGCAGCTACGCCGGGACAGCTAACACTGAAGCTTTCTTT.

This rearrangement joins TRBV18 to TRBJ2-5, with D possibly TRBD2 on 5 matching bases. This CDR3 is built from 16 residues. V dropped 0 bases and J dropped 0 bases, with 11 bases sitting between them. Looked up from germline, CDR1 is KGHSH and CDR2 is LQKENI. The CDR3 region is CASSPPRAVYQETQYF. DNA of the CDR3: TGTGCCAGCTCACCACCGAGGGCCGTGTACCAAGAGACCCAGTACTTC.

V usage is TRBV7-6 and J usage is TRBJ2-3; 7 nucleotides align to TRBD1. The CDR3 covers 19 residues. Germline V gives CDR1 SGHVS, CDR2 FNYEAQ. V was pared by 4 bases and J by 2 bases, with 18 bases of the junction left unmatched. The CDR3 DNA sequence: TGTGCCAGCAGCTCCCGCCGTCGAGAGTTGACAGGGACCACAGATACGCAGTATTTT. It specifies CASSSRRRELTGTTDTQYF.

The chain links TRBV7-9 to TRBJ2-1; the match to TRBD2 covers 13 bases. V shed 5 bases, J shed 5 bases, and the junction held 3 bases outside the gene matches. The CDR3 is 15 amino acids. Germline-derived CDR1 and CDR2 are SEHNR and FQNEAQ (reference sequence). In DNA, the CDR3 is TGTGCCAGCAGCCTGACTAGCGGGAGGAACAATGAGCAGTTCTTC. Residues: CASSLTSGRNNEQFF.

V is TRBV7-3 and J is TRBJ1-3; 8 bases match TRBD1. CDR3 size: 19 residues. Germline V gene sequence: CDR1 SGHTA, CDR2 FQGTGA. The J segment lost 2 bases and the V segment lost 1 base, leaving 13 bases of the junction unmatched. This CDR3 reads CASSLSSTGQGVPGNTIYF. For the CDR3, the DNA is TGTGCCAGCAGCTTAAGTTCGACCGGACAGGGAGTCCCTGGAAACACCATATATTTT.

The chain links TRBV5-8 to TRBJ2-7; D is uncertain. This CDR3 region has 14 residues. Germline values: CDR1 SGHTS, CDR2 YDEGEE. V was shortened by 0 bases and J by 0 bases, with 7 bases between the two germline ends. CDR3 in DNA: TGTGCCAGCAGCTTGGGACAAAACTCCTACGAGCAGTACTTC. This codes for CASSLGQNSYEQYF.

The rearrangement links TRBV19 to TRBJ2-1, with D maybe TRBD1 (7 bases). The V and J ends lost 3 bases and 7 bases respectively, with 16 bases between them. This CDR3 contains 15 residues. Germline-derived CDR1 and CDR2 are LNHDA and SQIVND (reference sequence). CDR3 protein: CASSIAPTGRNEQFF. The CDR3 DNA sequence: TGTGCCAGTAGTATTGCTCCGACAGGGAGGAATGAGCAGTTCTTC.

The chain recombines TRBV29-1 with TRBJ2-1; D unresolved. This CDR3 region has 9 residues. Between the trimmed V and J ends, which lost 3 bases and 10 bases, there was a span of 4 bases. Germline CDR1 SQVTM, CDR2 ANQGSEA. Here the CDR3 DNA reads TGCAGCGTTGATTACGAGCAGTTCTTC. This gives the protein CSVDYEQFF.

The count of this clone is one. The V call is TRBV11-2, the J call TRBJ2-7; 9 nucleotides match TRBD1. V shed 2 bases, J shed 5 bases, and the junction held 10 bases outside the gene matches. The CDR3 has 16 residues. CDR1 and CDR2 from the germline V gene are SGHAT and FQNNGV. This CDR3 is CASSLTGTGMWDEQYF. DNA for the CDR3: TGTGCCAGCAGCTTAACCGGGACAGGGATGTGGGACGAGCAGTACTTC.

This rearrangement joins TRBV11-2 to TRBJ1-1; D call uncertain. V lost 3 bases to trimming and J lost 5 bases, with 10 bases between them. Germline assignment: CDR1 SGHAT and CDR2 FQNNGV. This CDR3 has 13 amino acids. For the CDR3, the DNA is TGTGCCAGCAGCTTCGGAAGTAGTACTGAAGCTTTCTTT. It translates to CASSFGSSTEAFF.

The rearrangement links TRBV27 to TRBJ2-7, with a possible D match to TRBD1 (6 bases). Germline V gives CDR1 MNHEY, CDR2 SMNVEV (reference sequence). CDR3 length equals 13 residues. Deletions cut 6 bases from V and 4 bases from J, with 13 bases between. CDR3 loop: CASRSRTEYEQYF. Written as DNA, the CDR3 is TGTGCCAGCAGAAGCAGGACAGAATACGAGCAGTACTTC.

This clone was recorded once. The rearrangement joins TRBV30 to TRBJ1-2; 7 bases align to TRBD1. V lost 5 bases to trimming and J lost 7 bases; unmatched junction nucleotides: 13. The germline gives CDR1 GTSNPN, CDR2 SVGIG (reference sequence). The CDR3 length is 14 residues. The CDR3 coding sequence is TGTGCCTGGGAGATAGACAGGGAGGCCCGTGGCTACACCTTC. Its protein product is CAWEIDREARGYTF.